These 13 T cell receptor beta chains originate from one sample sequenced in a study of OX40 agonist ivuxolimab in advanced cancers. Sequenced by immunoSEQ multiplex PCR; TCRdb stores in-frame clones only, minus some. The repertoire has tens of thousands of clones, 70% to 90% of them found once; the top ten carry approximately 0.47%. Sequencing used CD4+ or CD8+ T cells sorted from blood, obtained in a trial of the OX40 agonist ivuxolimab. These receptors were obtained from an adult with an advanced solid tumor such as melanoma, head and neck, liver or kidney cancer.

The V and J genes are TRBV6-4 and TRBJ1-1; TRBD1 aligns across 8 bases. The CDR3 runs to 14 residues. From germline, CDR1 is MRHNA and CDR2 SNTAGT. Trimming removed 8 bases from V and 2 bases from J; junction bases left unmatched: 7. CDR3 coding DNA: TGTGCCAGCTGTTTGCCAGGGGGCAACACTGAAGCTTTCTTT. This encodes CASCLPGGNTEAFF.

This clone has more than one count but fewer than ten. V gene TRBV4-3 combines with J gene TRBJ1-2; 7 positions match TRBD1. After removal of 1 base from V and 5 bases from J, the junction contained 7 bases not matched to a gene. CDR3 length: 15 residues. Germline CDR1 reads LGHNA; CDR2 reads YSLEER. DNA for the CDR3: TGCGCCAGCAGCCAAGTTTATCCAGGGGGATATGGCTACACCTTC. Its translation is CASSQVYPGGYGYTF.

This chain uses TRBV7-9 with TRBJ2-3; 7 bases are a match to TRBD2. Germline V CDR1 and CDR2: SEHNR, FQNEAQ (reference sequence). V lost 7 bases, J lost 3 bases, and 7 bases stayed unmatched. The CDR3 length is 14 residues. The CDR3 nucleotides are TGTGCCAGCATACCGGGGGGAAGAACAGATACGCAGTATTTT. Its protein product is CASIPGGRTDTQYF.

The V gene is TRBV7-7, the J gene TRBJ2-5; D call uncertain. V lost 0 bases to trimming and J lost 0 bases, with 5 bases between them. The germline CDR1 and CDR2 sequences are SSHAT and FNYEAQ (reference sequence). The CDR3 covers 14 residues. The DNA for the CDR3 is TGTGCCAGCAGCTTAGCAGGGTACCAAGAGACCCAGTACTTC. It specifies CASSLAGYQETQYF. The whole variable domain, remainder taken from reference TRBV7-7 and TRBJ2-5, is GAGVSQSPRYKVTKRGQDVTLRCDPISSHATLYWYQQALGQGPEFLTYFNYEAQPDKSGLPSDRFSAERPEGSISTLTIQRTEQRDSAMYRCASSLAGYQETQYFGPGTRLLVL.

There are a few counts of this clone. The chain carries TRBV19 and TRBJ1-1; perhaps TRBD1 as D (6 bases). Between the trimmed V and J ends, which lost 7 bases and 5 bases, there was a span of 14 bases. The germline CDR1 and CDR2 sequences are LNHDA and SQIVND (reference sequence). This CDR3 spans 13 amino acids. The CDR3, as DNA: TGTGCCAGTAAAGTACAGAGGGGGACTGAAGCTTTCTTT. Translated: CASKVQRGTEAFF.

This clone was observed a single time. The V and J genes are TRBV5-5 and TRBJ2-7; D is ambiguous. Deletions cut 4 bases from V and 0 bases from J, with 11 bases between. Germline V gene sequence: CDR1 SGHKS, CDR2 YYEKEE (reference sequence). The CDR3 totals 14 residues. In DNA, the CDR3 is TGTGCCAGCAGCCCGAGGATTGACTCCTACGAGCAGTACTTC. Protein product: CASSPRIDSYEQYF.

The CDR3 sequence is CASSSPGGTHYGYTF. DNA for the CDR3: TGTGCCAGCAGTTCCCCGGGGGGAACGCATTATGGCTACACCTTC. V usage is TRBV6-6 and J usage is TRBJ1-2; D might be TRBD1 (5 bases). The CDR3 is made up of 15 amino acids. V was pared by 4 bases and J by 5 bases, with 17 bases between. The germline V gene encodes CDR1 MNHNY and CDR2 SVGAGI (reference sequence).

Only one count was recorded for this clone. The chain recombines TRBV28 with TRBJ1-2, with no clear D. V was shortened by 2 bases and J by 1 base, with 8 bases between the two germline ends. Germline values: CDR1 MDHEN, CDR2 SYDVKM. The CDR3 is made up of 14 amino acids. The CDR3 reads CASSLSWVNYGYTF. In DNA form, the CDR3 reads TGTGCCAGCAGTTTAAGCTGGGTTAACTATGGCTACACCTTC.

This chain connects TRBV29-1 to TRBJ1-1; D is possibly TRBD1 (5 bases). CDR1 is SQVTM, CDR2 ANQGSEA, per germline. V lost 4 bases and J lost 4, with 16 bases in between. The CDR3 length is 14 residues. CDR3 region: CSVVGAGGSTEAFF. As DNA, the CDR3 is TGCAGCGTTGTTGGGGCGGGAGGGAGCACTGAAGCTTTCTTT.

The chain couples TRBV6-6 to TRBJ2-7; TRBD1 aligns across 9 bases. Germline CDR1 reads MNHNY; CDR2 reads SVGAGI (reference sequence). The trim removed 6 bases at V and 7 bases at J, leaving 10 bases unmatched. This CDR3 is 14 amino acids long. The CDR3 DNA reads as TGTGCCAGCAGACCGGGACAGGGAAGTCGAGAGCAGTACTTC. It codes for CASRPGQGSREQYF.

This CDR3 reads CASSKGGGLNTEAFF. The CDR3 DNA is TGTGCCAGTAGTAAGGGTGGGGGCCTGAACACTGAAGCTTTCTTT. The V and J genes are TRBV19 and TRBJ1-1; D possibly corresponds to TRBD1 (6 bases). Per germline, CDR1 LNHDA and CDR2 SQIVND (reference sequence). The V end was cut by 4 bases, the J end by 0 bases, with 12 bases between. The length of the CDR3 is 15 residues.

The table lists this clone with a count of one. The chain joins TRBV10-3 to TRBJ2-5; D gene ambiguous. CDR1 ENHRY and CDR2 SYGVKD come from the germline V gene. V was trimmed by 4 bases and J by 5 bases, leaving 14 bases between them. There are 14 residues in the CDR3. Here the CDR3 DNA reads TGTGCCATCAGTGTCCCCGGAGCTCAGGAGACCCAGTACTTC. This translates into CAISVPGAQETQYF.

The gene calls are TRBV5-1 and TRBJ2-1; D not resolved. Germline V gene lookup returns CDR1 SGHRS and CDR2 YFSETQ. V lost 4 bases and J lost 13, with 6 bases in between. CDR3 length equals 9 residues. DNA for the CDR3: TGCGCCAGCAGCCCAGGACAGTTCTTC. It is translated as CASSPGQFF.